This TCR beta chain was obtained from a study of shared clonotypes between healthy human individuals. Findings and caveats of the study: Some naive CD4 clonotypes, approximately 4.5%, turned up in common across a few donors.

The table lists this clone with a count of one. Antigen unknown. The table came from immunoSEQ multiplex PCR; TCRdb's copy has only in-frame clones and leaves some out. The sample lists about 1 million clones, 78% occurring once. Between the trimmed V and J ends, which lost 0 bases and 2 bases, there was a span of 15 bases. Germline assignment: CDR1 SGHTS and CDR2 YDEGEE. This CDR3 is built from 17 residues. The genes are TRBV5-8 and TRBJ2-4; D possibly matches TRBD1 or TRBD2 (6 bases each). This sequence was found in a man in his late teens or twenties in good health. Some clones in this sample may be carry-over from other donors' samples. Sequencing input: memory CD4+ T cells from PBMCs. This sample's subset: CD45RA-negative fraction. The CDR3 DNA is TGTGCCAGCAGCTTGGGAGGCAGGGGAGGATCCAAAAACATTCAGTACTTC. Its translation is CASSLGGRGGSKNIQYF.